This T cell receptor (beta chain) was recorded in a study of blood T cell repertoires in COVID-19. About the study: The samples span acute and convalescent COVID-19 from the United States, Italy and Spain.

The CDR3 is 13 amino acids. The V gene lost 0 bases and the J gene lost 12 bases, with 13 bases spanning the gap. Germline V gives CDR1 LGHNA, CDR2 YSLEER. The table came from immunoSEQ multiplex PCR; TCRdb's copy has only in-frame clones and leaves some out. The sample holds 100,000 to 130,000 clones, under 95% seen once. This clonotype originated in a woman in her twenties or thirties with acute or convalescent COVID-19. Sequencing was carried out using peripheral blood. The chain carries TRBV4-3 and TRBJ2-3; D ambiguous. CDR3 region: CASSQESATGQYF. DNA for the CDR3: TGCGCCAGCAGCCAAGAATCCGCTACCGGTCAGTATTTT.